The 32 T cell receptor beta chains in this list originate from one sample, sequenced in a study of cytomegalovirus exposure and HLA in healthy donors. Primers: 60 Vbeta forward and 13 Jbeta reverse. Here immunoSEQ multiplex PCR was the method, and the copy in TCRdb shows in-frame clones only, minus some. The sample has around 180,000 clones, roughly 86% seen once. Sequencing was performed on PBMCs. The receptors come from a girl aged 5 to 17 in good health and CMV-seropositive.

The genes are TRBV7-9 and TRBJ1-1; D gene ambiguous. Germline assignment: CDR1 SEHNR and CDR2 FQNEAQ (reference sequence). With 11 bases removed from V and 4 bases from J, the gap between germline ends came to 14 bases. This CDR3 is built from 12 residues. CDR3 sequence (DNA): TGTGCCTGCGAGGAGGGCTCCACTGAAGCTTTCTTT. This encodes CACEEGSTEAFF.

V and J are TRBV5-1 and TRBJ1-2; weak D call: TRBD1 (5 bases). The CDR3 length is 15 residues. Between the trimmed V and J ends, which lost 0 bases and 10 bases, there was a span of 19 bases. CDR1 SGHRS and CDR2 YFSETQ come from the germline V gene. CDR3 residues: CASSLDGGKGRVYTF. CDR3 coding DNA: TGCGCCAGCAGCTTGGACGGAGGGAAGGGGAGAGTCTACACCTTC.

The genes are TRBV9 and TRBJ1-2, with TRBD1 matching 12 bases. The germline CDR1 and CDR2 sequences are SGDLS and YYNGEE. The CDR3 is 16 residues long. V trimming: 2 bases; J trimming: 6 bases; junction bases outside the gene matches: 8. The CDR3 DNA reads TGTGCCAGCAGCGTTAGGGGGACAGGGGGCGCCGATGGCTACACCTTC. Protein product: CASSVRGTGGADGYTF.

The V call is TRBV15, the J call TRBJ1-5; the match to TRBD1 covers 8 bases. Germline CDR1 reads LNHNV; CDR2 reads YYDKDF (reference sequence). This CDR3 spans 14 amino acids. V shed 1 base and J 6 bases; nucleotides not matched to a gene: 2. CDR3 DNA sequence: TGTGCCACCAGCAGAGGACAGGGGAGTCAGCCCCAGCATTTT. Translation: CATSRGQGSQPQHF.

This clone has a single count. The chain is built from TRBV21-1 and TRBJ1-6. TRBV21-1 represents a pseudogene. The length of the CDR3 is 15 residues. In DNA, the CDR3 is TGTGCCAGCCGAGGGGGGGTCTCCTATAATTCACCCCTCCACTTT. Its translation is CASRGGVSYNSPLHF.

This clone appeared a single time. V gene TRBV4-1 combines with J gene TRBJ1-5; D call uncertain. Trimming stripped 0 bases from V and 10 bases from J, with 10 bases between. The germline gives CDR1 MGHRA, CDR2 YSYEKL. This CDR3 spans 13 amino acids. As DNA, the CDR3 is TGCGCCAGCAGCCAAGATCCCCCCAGACCCCAGCATTTT. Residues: CASSQDPPRPQHF.

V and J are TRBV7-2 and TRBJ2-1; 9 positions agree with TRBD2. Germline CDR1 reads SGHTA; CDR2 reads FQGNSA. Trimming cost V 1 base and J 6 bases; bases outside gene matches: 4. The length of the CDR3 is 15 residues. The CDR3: CASSLEAGGPNEQFF. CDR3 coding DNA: TGTGCCAGCAGCTTAGAAGCGGGGGGCCCCAATGAGCAGTTCTTC.

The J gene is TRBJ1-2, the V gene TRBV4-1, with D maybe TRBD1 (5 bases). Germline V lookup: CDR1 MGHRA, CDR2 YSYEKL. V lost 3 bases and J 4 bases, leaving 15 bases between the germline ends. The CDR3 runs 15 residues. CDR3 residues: CASSHPGGAFYGYTF. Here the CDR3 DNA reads TGCGCCAGCAGCCACCCCGGCGGGGCTTTCTATGGCTACACCTTC.

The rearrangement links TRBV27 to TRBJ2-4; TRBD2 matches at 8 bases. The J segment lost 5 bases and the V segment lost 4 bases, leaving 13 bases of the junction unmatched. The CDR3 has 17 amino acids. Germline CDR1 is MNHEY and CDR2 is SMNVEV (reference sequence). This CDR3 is CASSSPFRGGAQNIQYF. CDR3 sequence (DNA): TGTGCCAGCAGTTCGCCTTTTCGGGGGGGAGCGCAAAACATTCAGTACTTC.

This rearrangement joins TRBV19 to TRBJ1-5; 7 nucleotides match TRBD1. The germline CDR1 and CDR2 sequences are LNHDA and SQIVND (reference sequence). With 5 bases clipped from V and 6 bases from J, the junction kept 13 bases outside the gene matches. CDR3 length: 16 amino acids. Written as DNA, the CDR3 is TGTGCCAGTAGTCAATCCCCCAGGGGGGCAGGTCAGCCCCAGCATTTT. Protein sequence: CASSQSPRGAGQPQHF.

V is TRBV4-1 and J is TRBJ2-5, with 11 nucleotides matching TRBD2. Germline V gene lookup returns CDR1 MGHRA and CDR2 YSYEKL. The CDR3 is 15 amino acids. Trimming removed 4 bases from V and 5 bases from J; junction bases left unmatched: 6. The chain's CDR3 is CASSPVAGGRETQYF. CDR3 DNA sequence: TGCGCCAGCAGCCCTGTAGCGGGGGGGCGGGAGACCCAGTACTTC.

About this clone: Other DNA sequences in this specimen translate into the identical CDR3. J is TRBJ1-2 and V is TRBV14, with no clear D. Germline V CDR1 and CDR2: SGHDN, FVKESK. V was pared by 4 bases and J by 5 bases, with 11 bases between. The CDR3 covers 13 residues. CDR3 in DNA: TGTGCCAGCAGCCCCCAGGATAGATATGGCTACACCTTC. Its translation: CASSPQDRYGYTF.

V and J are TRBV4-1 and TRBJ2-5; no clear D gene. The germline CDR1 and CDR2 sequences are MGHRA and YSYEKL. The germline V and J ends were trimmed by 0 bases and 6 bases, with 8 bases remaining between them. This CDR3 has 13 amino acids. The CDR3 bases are TGCGCCAGCAGCCAAGAGAATTGGCAGACCCAGTACTTC. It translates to CASSQENWQTQYF.

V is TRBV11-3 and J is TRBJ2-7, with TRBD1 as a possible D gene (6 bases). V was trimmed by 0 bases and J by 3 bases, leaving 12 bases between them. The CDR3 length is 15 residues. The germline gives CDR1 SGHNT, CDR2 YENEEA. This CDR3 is CASSLDRDINYEQYF. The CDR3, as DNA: TGTGCCAGCAGCTTAGACCGGGACATAAACTACGAGCAGTACTTC.

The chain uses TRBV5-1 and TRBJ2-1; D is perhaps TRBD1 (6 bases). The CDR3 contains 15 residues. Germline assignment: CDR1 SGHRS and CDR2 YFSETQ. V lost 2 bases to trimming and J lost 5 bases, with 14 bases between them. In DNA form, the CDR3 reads TGCGCCAGCAGCTTCCCTGGACAGTTCAACAATGAGCAGTTCTTC. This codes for CASSFPGQFNNEQFF.

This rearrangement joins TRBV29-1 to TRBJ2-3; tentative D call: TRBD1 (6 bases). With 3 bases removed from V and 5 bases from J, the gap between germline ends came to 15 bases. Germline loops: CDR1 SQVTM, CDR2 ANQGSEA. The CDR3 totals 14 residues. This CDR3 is CSVDFWGHGDTQYF. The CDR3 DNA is TGCAGCGTTGACTTCTGGGGGCATGGAGATACGCAGTATTTT.

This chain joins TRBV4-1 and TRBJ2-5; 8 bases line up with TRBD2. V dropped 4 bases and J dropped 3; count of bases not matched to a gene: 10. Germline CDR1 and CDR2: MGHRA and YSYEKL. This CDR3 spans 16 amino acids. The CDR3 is CASSRRISGDEETQYF. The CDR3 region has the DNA TGCGCCAGCAGCCGACGTATTAGCGGGGATGAAGAGACCCAGTACTTC.

CDR3 in amino acids: CASGLTTGIVQFF. DNA of the CDR3: TGTGCTAGTGGTTTGACAACAGGGATTGTTCAGTTCTTC. V is TRBV12-5 and J is TRBJ2-1; TRBD1 might be the D (6 bases). Germline loops: CDR1 LGHNT, CDR2 FRNRAP. V was cut by 2 bases and J by 13 bases, with 15 bases left in between. CDR3 length: 13 residues.

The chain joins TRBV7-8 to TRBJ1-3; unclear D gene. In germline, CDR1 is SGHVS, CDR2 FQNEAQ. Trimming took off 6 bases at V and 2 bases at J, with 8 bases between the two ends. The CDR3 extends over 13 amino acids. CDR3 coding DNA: TGTGCCAGCAGTGTTAGCGCTGGAAACACCATATATTTT. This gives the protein CASSVSAGNTIYF.

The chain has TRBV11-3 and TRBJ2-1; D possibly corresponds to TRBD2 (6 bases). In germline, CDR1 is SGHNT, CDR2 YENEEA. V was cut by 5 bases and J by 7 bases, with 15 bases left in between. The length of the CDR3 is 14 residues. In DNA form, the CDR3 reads TGTGCCAGCAGCCTAGGGGCCCGGGAGAATGAGCAGTTCTTC. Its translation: CASSLGARENEQFF. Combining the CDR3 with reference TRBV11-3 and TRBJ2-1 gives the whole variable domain EAGVVQSPRYKIIEKKQPVAFWCNPISGHNTLYWYLQNLGQGPELLIRYENEEAVDDSQLPKDRFSAERLKGVDSTLKIQPAELGDSAVYLCASSLGARENEQFFGPGTRLTVL.

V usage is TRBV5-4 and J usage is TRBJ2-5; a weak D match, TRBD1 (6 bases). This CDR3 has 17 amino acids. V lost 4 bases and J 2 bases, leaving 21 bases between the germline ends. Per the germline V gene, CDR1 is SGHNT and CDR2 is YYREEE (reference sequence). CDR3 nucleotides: TGTGCCAGCAGCGTCTGGACAGCCCCCCCCGGTCAAGAGACCCAGTACTTC. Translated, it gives CASSVWTAPPGQETQYF.

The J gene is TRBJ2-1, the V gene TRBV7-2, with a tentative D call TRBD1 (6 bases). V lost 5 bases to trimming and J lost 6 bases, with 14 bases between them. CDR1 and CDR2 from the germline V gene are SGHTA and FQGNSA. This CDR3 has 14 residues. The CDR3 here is CASSPRAGANEQFF. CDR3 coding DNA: TGTGCCAGCAGCCCCCGGGCAGGGGCCAATGAGCAGTTCTTC.

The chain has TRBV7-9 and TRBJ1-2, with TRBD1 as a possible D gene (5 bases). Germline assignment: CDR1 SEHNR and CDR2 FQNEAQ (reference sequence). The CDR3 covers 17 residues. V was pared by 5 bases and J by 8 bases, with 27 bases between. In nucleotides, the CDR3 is TGTGCCAGCAGCAAAGAGGGTCAGGGACGAATAGCGGGAGGCTACACCTTC. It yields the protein CASSKEGQGRIAGGYTF.

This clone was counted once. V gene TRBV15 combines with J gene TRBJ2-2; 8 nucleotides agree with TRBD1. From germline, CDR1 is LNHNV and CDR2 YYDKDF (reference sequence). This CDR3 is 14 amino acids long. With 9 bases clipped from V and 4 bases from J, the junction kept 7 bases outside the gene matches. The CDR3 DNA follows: TGTGCCACAGGCAGGGGGCGCGGCACCGGGGAGCTGTTTTTT. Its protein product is CATGRGRGTGELFF.

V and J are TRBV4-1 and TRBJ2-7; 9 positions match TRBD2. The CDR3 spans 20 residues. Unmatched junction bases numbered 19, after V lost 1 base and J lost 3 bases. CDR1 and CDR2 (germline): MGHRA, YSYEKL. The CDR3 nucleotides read TGCGCCAGCAGCCAAGGTCACGATCCCTTGGAGCGGGGGGCGTTCTACGAGCAGTACTTC. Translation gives CASSQGHDPLERGAFYEQYF.

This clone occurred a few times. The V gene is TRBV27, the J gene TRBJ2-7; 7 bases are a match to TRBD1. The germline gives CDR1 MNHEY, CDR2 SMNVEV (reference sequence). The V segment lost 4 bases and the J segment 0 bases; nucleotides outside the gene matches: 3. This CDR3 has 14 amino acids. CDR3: CASSYRGTSYEQYF. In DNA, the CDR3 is TGTGCCAGCAGTTACAGGGGAACCTCCTACGAGCAGTACTTC.

The CDR3, as DNA: TGTGCCAGCAGTTACGGGGCAGGAGTTGGCTATGGCTACACCTTC. The encoded protein is CASSYGAGVGYGYTF. V is TRBV6-5 and J is TRBJ1-2, with D tentatively TRBD1 (5 bases). The CDR3 consists of 15 residues. Per germline, CDR1 MNHEY and CDR2 SVGAGI. The V end lost 2 bases, the J end lost 4 bases, and 14 bases lay between the germline ends.

The CDR3 DNA sequence: TGTGCCAGTATGGGGGGGGAGAACACTGAAGCTTTCTTT. Translated, it gives CASMGGENTEAFF. The chain employs TRBV2 and TRBJ1-1, with a weak D call TRBD1 (5 bases). The CDR3 covers 13 residues. V lost 9 bases to trimming and J lost 1 base, with 12 bases between them. The germline V gene encodes CDR1 SNHLY and CDR2 FYNNEI.

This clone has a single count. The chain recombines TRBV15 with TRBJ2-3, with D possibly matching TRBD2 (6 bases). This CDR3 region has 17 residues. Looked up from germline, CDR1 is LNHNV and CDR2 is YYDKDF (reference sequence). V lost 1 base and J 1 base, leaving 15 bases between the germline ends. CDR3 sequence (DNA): TGTGCCACCAGCAGAGGGGACTCACAAATGGGCACAGATACGCAGTATTTT. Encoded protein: CATSRGDSQMGTDTQYF.

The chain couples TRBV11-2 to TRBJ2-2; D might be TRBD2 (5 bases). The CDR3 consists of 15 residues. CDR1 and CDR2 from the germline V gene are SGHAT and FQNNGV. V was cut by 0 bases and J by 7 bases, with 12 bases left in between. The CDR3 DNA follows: TGTGCCAGCAGCTTAGACCTGCGGGTTCGCGGGGAGCTGTTTTTT. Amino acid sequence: CASSLDLRVRGELFF.

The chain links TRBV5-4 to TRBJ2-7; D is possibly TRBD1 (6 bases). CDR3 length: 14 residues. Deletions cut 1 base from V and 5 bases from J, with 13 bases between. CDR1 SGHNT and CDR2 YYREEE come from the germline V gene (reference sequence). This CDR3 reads CASSLWARDNEQYF. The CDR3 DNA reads TGTGCCAGCAGCTTGTGGGCTAGGGACAACGAGCAGTACTTC. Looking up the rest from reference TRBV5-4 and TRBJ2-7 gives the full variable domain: ETGVTQSPTHLIKTRGQQVTLRCSSQSGHNTVSWYQQALGQGPQFIFQYYREEENGRGNFPPRFSGLQFPNYSSELNVNALELDDSALYLCASSLWARDNEQYFGPGTRLTVT.

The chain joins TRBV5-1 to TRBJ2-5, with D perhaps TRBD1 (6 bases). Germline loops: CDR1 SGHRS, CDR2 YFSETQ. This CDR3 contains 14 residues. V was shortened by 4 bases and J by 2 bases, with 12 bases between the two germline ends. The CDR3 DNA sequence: TGCGCCAGCAGCCTGCCGGGACAACAAGAGACCCAGTACTTC. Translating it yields CASSLPGQQETQYF.